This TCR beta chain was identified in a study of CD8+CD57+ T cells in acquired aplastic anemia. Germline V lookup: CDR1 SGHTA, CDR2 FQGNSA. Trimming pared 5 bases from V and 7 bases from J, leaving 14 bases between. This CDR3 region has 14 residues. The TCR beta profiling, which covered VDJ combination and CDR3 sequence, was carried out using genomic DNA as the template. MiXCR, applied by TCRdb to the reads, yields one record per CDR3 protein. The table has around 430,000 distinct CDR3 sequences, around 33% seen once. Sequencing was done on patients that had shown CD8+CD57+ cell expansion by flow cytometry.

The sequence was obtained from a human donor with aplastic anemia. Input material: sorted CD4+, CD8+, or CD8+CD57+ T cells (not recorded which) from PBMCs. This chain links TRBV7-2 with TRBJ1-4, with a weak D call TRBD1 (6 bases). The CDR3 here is CASSIQGRTEKLFF. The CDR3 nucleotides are TGTGCCAGCAGCATACAGGGAAGGACTGAAAAACTGTTTTTT.